The T cell receptor beta chain under discussion was sequenced for a study of cytomegalovirus exposure and HLA in healthy donors. This clone was observed a few times. Its target is not known. 60 Vbeta and 13 Jbeta primers were used in PCR. The data were produced by immunoSEQ multiplex PCR, yet TCRdb's version contains in-frame clones alone and is incomplete. Altogether about 100,000 clones are present, about 9.5% being singletons, with the ten largest covering 5.5% to 7.5%. General observations from the study: A reported reduction in N-insertions relative to the 666-donor mean was seen in an Asian-associated ancestry cluster in a later analysis.

The germline V gene has CDR1 MDHEN and CDR2 SYDVKM. This CDR3 is 13 amino acids long. After removal of 8 bases from V and 6 bases from J, the junction contained 7 bases not matched to a gene. The sequencing sample was made of PBMCs. The source of this sequence is a man aged 35-49 years in good health and CMV-seropositive. The chain uses TRBV28 and TRBJ2-5; 9 bases are a match to TRBD1. For the CDR3, the DNA is TGTGCCAGCCAGGGACAGGGAGGAAAGACCCAGTACTTC. This gives the protein CASQGQGGKTQYF.